The 10 T cell receptor beta chains given below trace back to one sample, sequenced in a study of molecular identifiers for immune sequencing clone quantification. One entry per CDR3 protein results from TCRdb running MiXCR on the PCR reads. Among 90,000 or so distinct CDR3 sequences listed, around a quarter were seen once. Sequencing was done on a sample of naive CD8+ T cells from blood, with Jurkat cell RNA spiked in. Regarding subset: FACS-sorted CD8+CD4-CCR7+CD45RA+ naive T cells. These receptors all come from a human donor in good health. Some libraries in this study had Jurkat cell RNA spiked in.

This clonotype was counted many times. The rearrangement links TRBV19 to TRBJ2-7, with D unresolved. Per the germline V gene, CDR1 is LNHDA and CDR2 is SQIVND (reference sequence). V was clipped by 9 bases and J by 2 bases, with 14 bases between them. The CDR3 is made up of 13 amino acids. CDR3 sequence: CASRPAAAYEQYF. As DNA, the CDR3 is TGTGCCAGCCGCCCCGCTGCGGCCTACGAGCAGTACTTC. Variable domain in full (rest from reference TRBV19 and TRBJ2-7): DGGITQSPKYLFRKEGQNVTLSCEQNLNHDAMYWYRQDPGQGLRLIYYSQIVNDFQKGDIAEGYSVSREKKESFPLTVTSAQKNPTAFYLCASRPAAAYEQYFGPGTRLTVT.

This sequence joins TRBV27 and TRBJ1-3; unclear D gene. From germline, CDR1 is MNHEY and CDR2 SMNVEV (reference sequence). The V end was cut by 0 bases, the J end by 0 bases, with 6 bases between. This CDR3 has 15 residues. CDR3 amino acids: CASSLSAHSGNTIYF. For the CDR3, the DNA is TGTGCCAGCAGTTTATCTGCCCACTCTGGAAACACCATATATTTT.

This clonotype showed up many times. The chain uses TRBV12-3 or TRBV12-4 and TRBJ2-3; unclear D gene. The CDR3 totals 12 residues. Trimming removed 5 bases from V and 6 bases from J, with 9 bases in between. DNA of the CDR3: TGTGCCAGCAGTCCCAATTGGGATACGCAGTATTTT. Protein sequence: CASSPNWDTQYF.

This chain joins TRBV10-3 and TRBJ2-1, with D possibly matching TRBD2 (6 bases). From germline, CDR1 is ENHRY and CDR2 SYGVKD. The CDR3 has 15 residues. V lost 0 bases and J 2 bases, leaving 8 bases between the germline ends. CDR3 in DNA: TGTGCCATCAGTGAGTCTAGCGGCGCCTACAATGAGCAGTTCTTC. It specifies CAISESSGAYNEQFF.

This clonotype has a handful of counts. The CDR3 nucleotides read TGTGCCAGCAGCTCCCCCACCTTCACAGATACGCAGTATTTT. Translated, it gives CASSSPTFTDTQYF. The V and J genes are TRBV7-9 and TRBJ2-3; D is unclear. Deletions cut 4 bases from V and 2 bases from J, with 10 bases between. Germline CDR1 reads SEHNR; CDR2 reads FQNEAQ (reference sequence). This CDR3 is 14 amino acids long.

The chain employs TRBV27 and TRBJ1-4; tentative D call: TRBD1 (5 bases). V was trimmed by 4 bases and J by 3 bases, leaving 9 bases between them. The CDR3 length is 14 residues. From germline, CDR1 is MNHEY and CDR2 SMNVEV (reference sequence). The CDR3 loop reads CASSSGSPNEKLFF. For the CDR3, the DNA is TGTGCCAGCAGTTCAGGGTCTCCTAATGAAAAACTGTTTTTT. The full variable domain, completed using reference TRBV27 and TRBJ1-4, is EAQVTQNPRYLITVTGKKLTVTCSQNMNHEYMSWYRQDPGLGLRQIYYSMNVEVTDKGDVPEGYKVSRKEKRNFPLILESPSPNQTSLYFCASSSGSPNEKLFFGSGTQLSVL.

This clonotype was observed a handful of times. This chain uses TRBV28 with TRBJ1-5; TRBD1 matches 7 bases. The length of the CDR3 is 16 residues. The V segment lost 5 bases and the J segment 7 bases; nucleotides outside the gene matches: 14. CDR1 is MDHEN and CDR2 is SYDVKM in the germline V gene. CDR3 DNA sequence: TGTGCCAGCAGTCCCTACGTCGGGCAGGGGGACCAGCCCCAGCATTTT. Protein product: CASSPYVGQGDQPQHF.

This clonotype was observed many times. The J gene is TRBJ1-6, the V gene TRBV4-3, with D uncertain. The CDR3 sequence is 18 residues long. The V end was cut by 0 bases, the J end by 9 bases, with 21 bases between. CDR1 LGHNA and CDR2 YSLEER come from the germline V gene. The CDR3 DNA sequence: TGCGCCAGCAGCCAAGATTTTAGGGCCGGAAGCCGGGGTTCACCCCTCCACTTT. Translating it yields CASSQDFRAGSRGSPLHF.

This clonotype was seen a handful of times. The V and J genes are TRBV15 and TRBJ2-5; 7 bases match TRBD1. Germline CDR1 and CDR2: LNHNV and YYDKDF (reference sequence). J gave up 1 base and V 0 bases, and 5 bases lay outside the gene matches. This CDR3 spans 16 amino acids. The CDR3 DNA sequence: TGTGCCACCAGCAGAGATAGAGGGGGCCTCCAAGAGACCCAGTACTTC. This translates into CATSRDRGGLQETQYF.

The gene calls are TRBV27 and TRBJ2-7; D remains ambiguous. The CDR3 extends over 13 amino acids. V was clipped by 4 bases and J by 7 bases, with 14 bases between them. Per germline, CDR1 MNHEY and CDR2 SMNVEV (reference sequence). This CDR3 reads CASSSRRFGEQYF. The CDR3 DNA is TGTGCCAGCAGTTCGAGACGATTCGGAGAGCAGTACTTC.